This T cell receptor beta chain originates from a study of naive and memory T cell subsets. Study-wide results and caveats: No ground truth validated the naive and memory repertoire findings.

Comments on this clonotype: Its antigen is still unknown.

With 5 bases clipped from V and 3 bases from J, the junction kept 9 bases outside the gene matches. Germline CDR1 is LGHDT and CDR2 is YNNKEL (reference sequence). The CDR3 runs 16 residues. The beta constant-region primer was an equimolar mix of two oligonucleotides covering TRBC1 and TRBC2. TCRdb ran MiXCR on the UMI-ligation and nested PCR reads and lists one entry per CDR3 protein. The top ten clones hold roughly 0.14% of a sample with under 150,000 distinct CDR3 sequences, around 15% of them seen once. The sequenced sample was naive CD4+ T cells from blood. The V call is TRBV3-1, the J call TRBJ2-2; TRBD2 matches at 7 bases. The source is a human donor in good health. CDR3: CASSYIGRGYTGELFF. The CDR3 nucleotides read TGTGCCAGCAGCTACATTGGGCGGGGGTACACCGGGGAGCTGTTTTTT. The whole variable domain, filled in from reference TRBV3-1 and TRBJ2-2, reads DTAVSQTPKYLVTQMGNDKSIKCEQNLGHDTMYWYKQDSKKFLKIMFSYNNKELIINETVPNRFSPKSPDKAHLNLHINSLELGDSAVYFCASSYIGRGYTGELFFGEGSRLTVL.